This is a list of T cell receptor beta chains from one sample in a study of T-cell memory formation after mild COVID-19. MiXCR, applied by TCRdb to the 5' RACE reads, yields one record per CDR3 protein. This table holds 290,000 or so distinct CDR3 sequences, less than 20% found once. Sequencing was carried out using PBMCs or a T cell subset sorted from them (not recorded which). These receptors all stem from a man aged 18 to 29 who had mild COVID-19 (a few samples of this study predate the infection). Cell type and time point are not known. Both conserved end residues are part of each CDR3. Each record gives: V gene, CDR3 length, clone size, D gene, J gene, CDR3 DNA, CDR3 protein. D genes are given only for firm matches. Some rows mark clone size as missing; the rest say once, few, many or name a class of expanded clone.

V: TRBV12-3/TRBV12-4; length: 16; size: few; D: NA; J: TRBJ1-5; DNA: TGTGCCAGCAGTCGCTCGTCCTCGGGGGGCAATCAGCCCCAGCATTTT; CDR3: CASSRSSSGGNQPQHF
V: TRBV6-5; length: 15; size: few; D: NA; J: TRBJ2-7; DNA: TGTGCCAGCAGTTACTCGGGGACGGGCGACTACGAGCAGTACTTC; CDR3: CASSYSGTGDYEQYF
V: TRBV28; length: 15; size: NA; D: NA; J: TRBJ2-4; DNA: TGTGCCAGCAGTTTAATGGGGACCTTGGAGGACATTCAGTACTTC; CDR3: CASSLMGTLEDIQYF
V: TRBV10-3; length: 14; size: NA; D: TRBD2; J: TRBJ2-1; DNA: TGTGCCACTAAAGGACTAGCGGGAGCAAATGAGCAGTTCTTC; CDR3: CATKGLAGANEQFF
V: TRBV4-1; length: 15; size: NA; D: NA; J: TRBJ1-2; DNA: TGCGCCAGCAGCCAAGATGGTCAGGGGAACTATGGCTACACCTTC; CDR3: CASSQDGQGNYGYTF
V: TRBV20-1; length: 11; size: few; D: NA; J: TRBJ1-5; DNA: TGCAGTGCCACCCGGTTGGGGCCCCAGCATTTT; CDR3: CSATRLGPQHF
V: TRBV5-1; length: 16; size: few; D: NA; J: TRBJ2-3; DNA: TGCGCCAGCAGCTTGTCGTGGGGCCCCACCACAGATACGCAGTATTTT; CDR3: CASSLSWGPTTDTQYF
V: TRBV7-2; length: 14; size: NA; D: NA; J: TRBJ2-3; DNA: TGTGCCAGCAGCCCCGGTAGGTGGTCAGATACGCAGTATTTT; CDR3: CASSPGRWSDTQYF
V: TRBV7-2; length: 16; size: many; D: NA; J: TRBJ1-5; DNA: TGTGCCAGCAGCGCAAGCCACCTGGAGGGCAATCAGCCCCAGCATTTT; CDR3: CASSASHLEGNQPQHF
V: TRBV6-5; length: 15; size: few; D: TRBD1; J: TRBJ1-5; DNA: TGTGCCAGCAGTATCGGACAGGGGAGCAATCAGCCCCAGCATTTT; CDR3: CASSIGQGSNQPQHF